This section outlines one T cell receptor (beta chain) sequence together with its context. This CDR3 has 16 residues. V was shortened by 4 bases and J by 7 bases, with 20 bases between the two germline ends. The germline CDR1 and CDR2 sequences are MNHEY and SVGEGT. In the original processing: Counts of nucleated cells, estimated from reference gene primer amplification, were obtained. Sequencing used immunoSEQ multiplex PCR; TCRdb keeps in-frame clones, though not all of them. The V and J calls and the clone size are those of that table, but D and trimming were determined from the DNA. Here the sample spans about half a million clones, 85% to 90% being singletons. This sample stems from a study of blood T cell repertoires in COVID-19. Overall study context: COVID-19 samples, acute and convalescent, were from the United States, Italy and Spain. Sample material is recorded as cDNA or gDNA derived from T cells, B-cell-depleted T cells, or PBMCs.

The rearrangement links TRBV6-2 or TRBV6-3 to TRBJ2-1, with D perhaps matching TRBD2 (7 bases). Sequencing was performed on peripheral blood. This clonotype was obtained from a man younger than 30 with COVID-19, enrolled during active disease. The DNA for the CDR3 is TGTGCCAGCAGTTTAGGGTTGGGGGGGGCCCAGAATGAGCAGTTCTTC. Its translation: CASSLGLGGAQNEQFF.